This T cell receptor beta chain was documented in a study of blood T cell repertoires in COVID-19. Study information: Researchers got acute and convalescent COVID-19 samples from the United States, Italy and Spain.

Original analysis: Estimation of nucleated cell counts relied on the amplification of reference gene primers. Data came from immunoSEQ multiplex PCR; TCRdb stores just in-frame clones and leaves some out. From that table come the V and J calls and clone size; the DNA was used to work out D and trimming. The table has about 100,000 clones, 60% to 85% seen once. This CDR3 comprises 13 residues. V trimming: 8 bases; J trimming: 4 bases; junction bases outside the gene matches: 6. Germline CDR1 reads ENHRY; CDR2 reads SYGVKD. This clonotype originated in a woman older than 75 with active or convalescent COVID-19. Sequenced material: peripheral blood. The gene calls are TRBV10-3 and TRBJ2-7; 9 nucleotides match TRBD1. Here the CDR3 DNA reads TGTGCCATCGGAGGACAGGGGTTTTACGAGCAGTACTTC. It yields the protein CAIGGQGFYEQYF.